The clone carrying this T cell receptor beta chain has a handful of counts. Per the authors' pipeline: Reference gene primer amplification in the assay estimated nucleated cell counts. Clones were sequenced by immunoSEQ multiplex PCR, and TCRdb holds only the in-frame ones, with some missing. That table supplies the V and J calls and clone size; D and trimming were determined from the DNA. The sample consists of 150,000 to 200,000 clones, 86% of them appearing once. This specimen comes from a study of blood T cell repertoires in COVID-19. Study overall: COVID-19 samples from acute and convalescent phases originated in the United States, Italy and Spain. PBMCs, B-cell-depleted T cells, or T cells were the source of the cDNA or gDNA that made up the material.

The germline V gene encodes CDR1 LNHDA and CDR2 SQIVND (reference sequence). The ends lost 7 bases at V and 4 bases at J; junction bases unmatched: 12. The CDR3 totals 16 residues. The specimen was peripheral blood. This chain joins TRBV19 and TRBJ1-2; TRBD1 matches at 10 bases. The receptor comes from a woman older than 75 in a cohort sampled during active or convalescent COVID-19. CDR3 in amino acids: CASTPRGQGSGYGYTF. In DNA, the CDR3 is TGTGCCAGTACCCCCCGGGGACAGGGGTCAGGCTATGGCTACACCTTC.